The 23 T cell receptor beta chains presented below share a single source sample, sequenced in a study of cytomegalovirus exposure and HLA in healthy donors. PCR was performed using 60 Vbeta and 13 Jbeta primers. Sequencing was performed with immunoSEQ multiplex PCR; in TCRdb, only in-frame clones are kept and a portion is missing. This table holds about 120,000 clones, 70% to 90% found once. The source material was PBMCs. The receptors here all came from a man aged 40-49 years in good health and CMV-seronegative.

This clone was observed once. The chain carries TRBV19 and TRBJ2-5, with D possibly matching TRBD1 (6 bases). The CDR3 contains 16 residues. CDR1 is LNHDA, CDR2 SQIVND, per germline (reference sequence). V lost 1 base to trimming and J lost 0 bases, with 12 bases between them. CDR3 coding DNA: TGTGCCAGTAGTATAGGCAACAGGGTCAACCAAGAGACCCAGTACTTC. This codes for CASSIGNRVNQETQYF.

The chain joins TRBV11-2 to TRBJ2-1; 8 bases fit TRBD2. CDR1 and CDR2 from the germline V gene are SGHAT and FQNNGV. This CDR3 has 16 amino acids. J lost 6 bases, V lost 6 bases, and 13 bases had no gene match. CDR3 amino acids: CASSPPGLGVVNEQFF. DNA for the CDR3: TGTGCCAGCAGTCCCCCGGGACTAGGGGTGGTCAATGAGCAGTTCTTC.

This rearrangement joins TRBV6-5 to TRBJ1-1; no clear D gene. Germline loops: CDR1 MNHEY, CDR2 SVGAGI. The V and J ends lost 6 bases and 3 bases respectively, with 11 bases between them. The CDR3 is made up of 13 amino acids. This CDR3 reads CASSSRLDTEAFF. DNA of the CDR3: TGTGCCAGCAGCTCGAGACTGGACACTGAAGCTTTCTTT.

The chain links TRBV30 to TRBJ1-3; possibly TRBD1 for D (5 bases). V lost 0 bases and J lost 4, with 22 bases in between. This CDR3 has 18 residues. Germline V gene sequence: CDR1 GTSNPN, CDR2 SVGIG (reference sequence). DNA of the CDR3: TGTGCCTGGAGTGTACAAGTCGGGCCACAGGTTTTCGGAAACACCATATATTTT. Translation: CAWSVQVGPQVFGNTIYF.

Only a few counts were recorded for this clone. The rearrangement links TRBV14 to TRBJ2-3; D gene ambiguous. Deletions cut 1 base from V and 6 bases from J, with 11 bases between. Germline V gene data show CDR1 as SGHDN and CDR2 as FVKESK. The CDR3 consists of 14 residues. In nucleotides, the CDR3 is TGTGCCAGCAGCCAAGTGTCCTTCTACGATACGCAGTATTTT. It specifies CASSQVSFYDTQYF.

The V call is TRBV6-6, the J call TRBJ2-7, with D tentatively TRBD1 (6 bases). V lost 6 bases and J 6 bases, leaving 18 bases between the germline ends. This CDR3 is 14 amino acids long. The germline V gene encodes CDR1 MNHNY and CDR2 SVGAGI (reference sequence). The CDR3 sequence: CASRPTGLTGEQYF. The CDR3 nucleotides are TGTGCCAGCAGACCAACAGGGTTAACGGGCGAGCAGTACTTC.

The chain carries TRBV7-8 and TRBJ1-1; D not resolved. From germline, CDR1 is SGHVS and CDR2 FQNEAQ. The CDR3 has 13 residues. V was pared by 6 bases and J by 1 base, with 9 bases between. The CDR3 coding sequence is TGTGCCAGCAGTCCCGCCGGGAACACTGAAGCTTTCTTT. Its translation: CASSPAGNTEAFF.

The sample holds a few counts of this clone. One junction end disagrees with the germline gene, perhaps due to a read error. The rearrangement uses TRBV30 and TRBJ1-1; D is unclear. Looked up from germline, CDR1 is GTSNPN and CDR2 is SVGIG (reference sequence). The CDR3 contains 12 residues. This CDR3 is CAWSYGNTAGYF. The CDR3, as DNA: TGTGCCTGGAGTTACGGTAACACAGCCGGTTACTTT. The whole variable domain, remainder taken from reference TRBV30 and TRBJ1-1, is SQTIHQWPATLVQPVGSPLSLECTVEGTSNPNLYWYRQAAGRGLQLLFYSVGIGQISSEVPQNLSASRPQDRQFILSSKKLLLSDSGFYLCAWSYGNTAGYFGQGTRLTVV.

The genes are TRBV18 and TRBJ2-5, with D hard to call. Germline V CDR1 and CDR2: KGHSH, LQKENI. The CDR3 contains 14 residues. V was trimmed by 1 base and J by 3 bases, leaving 9 bases between them. The CDR3 DNA follows: TGTGCCAGCTCACCACGGTTAGCCAAAGAGACCCAGTACTTC. Translation gives CASSPRLAKETQYF.

The rearrangement uses TRBV4-3 and TRBJ2-5; TRBD1 agrees at 11 bases. The V gene end was trimmed by 3 bases and the J gene end by 5 bases; junction bases not matched to a gene: 5. From germline, CDR1 is LGHNA and CDR2 YSLEER. This CDR3 is built from 15 residues. The CDR3 nucleotides are TGCGCCAGCAGCCAGGGACAGGGGGTTCGTGAGACCCAGTACTTC. Its translation is CASSQGQGVRETQYF.

This clone occurred a few times. V is TRBV7-3 and J is TRBJ2-1; 7 positions agree with TRBD1. The ends lost 2 bases at V and 0 bases at J; junction bases unmatched: 13. From germline, CDR1 is SGHTA and CDR2 FQGTGA. The CDR3 contains 19 residues. DNA of the CDR3: TGTGCCAGCAGCTTAGCTGGGACAGCACAGACTTCCTCCTACAATGAGCAGTTCTTC. Its translation: CASSLAGTAQTSSYNEQFF.

The chain uses TRBV19 and TRBJ1-1; 7 bases are shared with TRBD1. Unmatched junction bases numbered 6, after V lost 5 bases and J lost 6 bases. Germline V gives CDR1 LNHDA, CDR2 SQIVND (reference sequence). This CDR3 region has 13 residues. CDR3 bases: TGTGCCAGTAGTCCTAGGGGGCAGGCTGAAGCTTTCTTT. This codes for CASSPRGQAEAFF.

The rearrangement links TRBV7-9 to TRBJ1-2; perhaps TRBD1 as D (6 bases). Germline CDR1 reads SEHNR; CDR2 reads FQNEAQ (reference sequence). Trimming shortened V by 2 bases and J by 0 bases, and 13 bases separated the two germline ends. This CDR3 is built from 16 residues. CDR3 sequence (DNA): TGTGCCAGCAGCTTATTAGGGACAATTCCTAACTATGGCTACACCTTC. It specifies CASSLLGTIPNYGYTF.

The gene calls are TRBV2 and TRBJ2-1; D gene unclear. The CDR3 spans 12 residues. Germline values: CDR1 SNHLY, CDR2 FYNNEI. V shed 6 bases and J shed 4 bases, with 7 bases lying between them. The CDR3 protein is CASSSTYNEQFF. The CDR3 DNA is TGTGCCAGCAGCTCCACATACAATGAGCAGTTCTTC.

The chain carries TRBV7-2 and TRBJ2-1; TRBD1 might be the D (7 bases). V was pared by 6 bases and J by 9 bases, with 15 bases between. CDR1 and CDR2 from the germline V gene are SGHTA and FQGNSA. The CDR3 is 13 residues long. CDR3 residues: CASSLVQGGEQFF. The CDR3 coding sequence is TGTGCCAGCAGTCTAGTGCAGGGGGGTGAGCAGTTCTTC.

The table lists this clone with a few counts. The V call is TRBV6-5, the J call TRBJ1-2; 10 nucleotides match TRBD1. J lost 4 bases, V lost 0 bases, and 5 bases had no gene match. The CDR3 spans 16 residues. CDR1 MNHEY and CDR2 SVGAGI come from the germline V gene. CDR3 sequence (DNA): TGTGCCAGCAGTTACTCAAGGACAGGGGGTGGCTATGGCTACACCTTC. Encoded protein: CASSYSRTGGGYGYTF.

Regarding this clone: At one boundary the junction diverges from the germline segment, which might be a read error. The chain has TRBV7-9 and TRBJ2-6, with TRBD1 matching 8 bases. From germline, CDR1 is SEHNR and CDR2 FQNEAQ (reference sequence). This CDR3 is built from 18 residues. This CDR3 reads CSSIPLGQVNSGANVLTF. The CDR3 coding sequence is TGTTCCAGCATCCCGCTGGGACAGGTAAACTCTGGGGCCAACGTCCTGACTTTC.

DNA for the CDR3: TGTGCCAGCAGTTCCGCAGGGCCAAGTTATGGCTACACCTTC. This sequence encodes CASSSAGPSYGYTF. V usage is TRBV28 and J usage is TRBJ1-2; D may be TRBD1 (5 bases). Trimming removed 4 bases from V and 5 bases from J, with 14 bases in between. This CDR3 spans 14 amino acids. The germline CDR1 and CDR2 sequences are MDHEN and SYDVKM.

This rearrangement joins TRBV5-6 to TRBJ2-3; 8 positions match TRBD1. The CDR3 length is 17 residues. The germline V gene has CDR1 SGHDT and CDR2 YYEEEE. With 0 bases clipped from V and 6 bases from J, the junction kept 12 bases outside the gene matches. CDR3 in amino acids: CASSLEGSRGPVDTQYF. CDR3 coding DNA: TGTGCCAGCAGCTTGGAGGGTTCCAGGGGGCCTGTCGATACGCAGTATTTT.

This clone has a single count. The V call is TRBV13, the J call TRBJ2-7; 10 bases fit TRBD1. The CDR3 length is 15 residues. The V and J ends lost 2 bases and 5 bases, in that order; junction bases with no gene match: 6. From germline, CDR1 is PRHDT and CDR2 FYEKMQ (reference sequence). CDR3 nucleotides: TGTGCCAGCAGCTTATACGGGACAGGGGTCAACGAGCAGTACTTC. This translates into CASSLYGTGVNEQYF. Filled out from reference TRBV13 and TRBJ2-7, the complete variable domain reads AAGVIQSPRHLIKEKRETATLKCYPIPRHDTVYWYQQGPGQDPQFLISFYEKMQSDKGSIPDRFSAQQFSDYHSELNMSSLELGDSALYFCASSLYGTGVNEQYFGPGTRLTVT.

The J gene is TRBJ2-1, the V gene TRBV21-1; the table names TRBD2, a call not compared with the DNA. TRBV21-1 is recorded as a pseudogene. The CDR3 covers 14 residues. This CDR3 is CASRPAMEGDEQFF. CDR3 bases: TGTGCCAGCAGACCGGCAATGGAGGGCGATGAGCAGTTCTTC.

The gene calls are TRBV28 and TRBJ1-6, with 8 bases aligning to TRBD1. This CDR3 has 17 amino acids. Germline CDR1 and CDR2: MDHEN and SYDVKM. V lost 8 bases and J lost 10; bases outside the gene matches: 19. This CDR3 is CASQGPPGQDPGSPLHF. The CDR3 DNA reads TGTGCCAGCCAAGGGCCCCCGGGACAGGATCCGGGGTCACCCCTCCACTTT.

This clone turned up a few times. The rearrangement links TRBV30 to TRBJ2-1; tentatively, D is TRBD2 (6 bases). Per germline, CDR1 GTSNPN and CDR2 SVGIG (reference sequence). Trimming removed 7 bases at V and 8 bases at J, with 18 bases between. The CDR3 consists of 13 residues. The CDR3 nucleotides read TGTGCCTCCGGGGCGCAGGGAGGCGATGAGCAGTTCTTC. Protein: CASGAQGGDEQFF. Full variable domain (rest looked up from reference TRBV30 and TRBJ2-1): SQTIHQWPATLVQPVGSPLSLECTVEGTSNPNLYWYRQAAGRGLQLLFYSVGIGQISSEVPQNLSASRPQDRQFILSSKKLLLSDSGFYLCASGAQGGDEQFFGPGTRLTVL.